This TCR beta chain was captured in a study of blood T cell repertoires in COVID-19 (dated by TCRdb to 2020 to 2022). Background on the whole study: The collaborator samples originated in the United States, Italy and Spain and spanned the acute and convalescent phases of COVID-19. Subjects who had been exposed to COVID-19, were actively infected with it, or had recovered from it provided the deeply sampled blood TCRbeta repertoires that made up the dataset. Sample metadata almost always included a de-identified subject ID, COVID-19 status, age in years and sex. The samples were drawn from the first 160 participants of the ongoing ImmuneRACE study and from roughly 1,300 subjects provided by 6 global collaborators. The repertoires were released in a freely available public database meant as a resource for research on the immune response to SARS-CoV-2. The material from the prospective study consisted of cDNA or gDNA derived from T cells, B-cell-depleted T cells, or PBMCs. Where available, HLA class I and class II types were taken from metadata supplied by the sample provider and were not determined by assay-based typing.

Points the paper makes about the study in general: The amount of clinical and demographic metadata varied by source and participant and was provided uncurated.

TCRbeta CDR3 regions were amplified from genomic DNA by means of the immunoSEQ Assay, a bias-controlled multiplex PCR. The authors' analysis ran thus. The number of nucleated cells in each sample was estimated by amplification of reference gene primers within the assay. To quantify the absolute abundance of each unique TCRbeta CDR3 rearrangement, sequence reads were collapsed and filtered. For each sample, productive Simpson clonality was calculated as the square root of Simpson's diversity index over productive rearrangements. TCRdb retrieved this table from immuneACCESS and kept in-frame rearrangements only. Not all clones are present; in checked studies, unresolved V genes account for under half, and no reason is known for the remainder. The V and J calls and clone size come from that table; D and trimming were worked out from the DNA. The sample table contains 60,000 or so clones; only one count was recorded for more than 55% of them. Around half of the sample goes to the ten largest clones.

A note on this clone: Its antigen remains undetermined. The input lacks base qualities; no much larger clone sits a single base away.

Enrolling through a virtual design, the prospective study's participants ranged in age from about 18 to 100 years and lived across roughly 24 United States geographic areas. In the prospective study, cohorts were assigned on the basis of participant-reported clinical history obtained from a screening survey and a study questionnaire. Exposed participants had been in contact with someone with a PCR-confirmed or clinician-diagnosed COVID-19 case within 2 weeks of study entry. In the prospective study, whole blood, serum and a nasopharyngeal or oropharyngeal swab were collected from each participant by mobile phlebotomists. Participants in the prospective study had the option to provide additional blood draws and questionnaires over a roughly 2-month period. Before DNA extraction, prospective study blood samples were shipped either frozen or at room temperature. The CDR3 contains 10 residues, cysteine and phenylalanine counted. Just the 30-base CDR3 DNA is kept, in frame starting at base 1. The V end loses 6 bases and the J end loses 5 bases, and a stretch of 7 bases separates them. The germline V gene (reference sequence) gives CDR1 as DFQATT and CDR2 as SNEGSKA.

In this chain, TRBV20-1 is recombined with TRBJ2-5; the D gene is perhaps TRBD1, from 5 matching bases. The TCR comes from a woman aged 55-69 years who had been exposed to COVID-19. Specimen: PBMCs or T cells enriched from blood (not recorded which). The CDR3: CSAGQETQYF. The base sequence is TGCAGTGCGGGGCAGGAGACCCAGTACTTC.